This T cell receptor beta chain was sequenced during a study of cytomegalovirus exposure and HLA in healthy donors. As for the study in general: Among 398 genotyped donors, roughly 80% fell in the Caucasian-associated ancestry cluster.

Per germline, CDR1 SQVTM and CDR2 ANQGSEA. The CDR3 contains 14 residues. V lost 0 bases to trimming and J lost 3 bases, with 11 bases between them. Primers: 60 Vbeta forward and 13 Jbeta reverse. Libraries were prepared by immunoSEQ multiplex PCR; TCRdb keeps only in-frame clonotypes and omits some of them. The sample yields fewer than 200,000 clones, 75% to 90% seen once. The chain joins TRBV29-1 to TRBJ1-1; maybe TRBD1 (5 bases). The sample was PBMCs. The receptor's source is a human donor in good health. The chain's CDR3 is CSVEEGEMDTEAFF. Written as DNA, the CDR3 is TGCAGCGTTGAAGAAGGGGAAATGGACACTGAAGCTTTCTTT.